The 25 T cell receptor beta chains given below trace back to one sample, sequenced in a study of T cells in Graves' hyperthyroidism and ophthalmopathy. Amplification of TCR beta CDR3 regions was performed using RNA transcripts as template. TCR CDR3 underwent first-round RT-PCR with the HTBI primer set. MiXCR, applied by TCRdb to the multiplex PCR reads, yields one record per CDR3 protein. The data hold some 360,000 distinct CDR3 sequences, with 15% to 20% observed a single time. The sequencing input was blood. The receptors here all came from a woman in her thirties or forties with Graves' ophthalmopathy.

This clonotype was found many times. This chain links TRBV19 with TRBJ1-2; 9 bases align to TRBD1. CDR3 size: 15 residues. Trimming removed 3 bases from V and 3 bases from J; junction bases left unmatched: 5. In germline, CDR1 is LNHDA, CDR2 SQIVND (reference sequence). The chain's CDR3 is CASSIRDREHYGYTF. CDR3 nucleotides: TGTGCCAGTAGTATCCGGGACAGGGAGCACTATGGCTACACCTTC. The full variable domain, in which reference TRBV19 and TRBJ1-2 provide the parts outside the CDR3, is DGGITQSPKYLFRKEGQNVTLSCEQNLNHDAMYWYRQDPGQGLRLIYYSQIVNDFQKGDIAEGYSVSREKKESFPLTVTSAQKNPTAFYLCASSIRDREHYGYTFGSGTRLTVV.

At least ten counts were recorded for this clonotype. The chain employs TRBV7-2 and TRBJ1-1; 7 positions match TRBD1. The CDR3 runs to 14 residues. V was pared by 3 bases and J by 4 bases, with 5 bases of the junction left unmatched. Germline CDR1 is SGHTA and CDR2 is FQGNSA. CDR3 amino acids: CASSFKAGGTEAFF. DNA of the CDR3: TGTGCCAGCAGCTTTAAGGCAGGGGGCACTGAAGCTTTCTTT.

This sequence joins TRBV2 and TRBJ1-2; D not certain. This CDR3 region has 13 residues. V was shortened by 8 bases and J by 2 bases, with 12 bases between the two germline ends. Looked up from germline, CDR1 is SNHLY and CDR2 is FYNNEI. The DNA of the CDR3 is TGTGCCAGCGGCCCAGGCACCAACTATGGCTACACCTTC. Translation: CASGPGTNYGYTF.

The rearrangement links TRBV9 to TRBJ2-2; TRBD1 matches at 9 bases. CDR1 is SGDLS, CDR2 YYNGEE, per germline. The CDR3 sequence is 18 residues long. Losses at the gene ends were 4 bases for V and 4 bases for J; bases not matched to a gene: 14. CDR3 sequence reads: CASSPRHLDRGSTGELFF. In nucleotides, the CDR3 is TGTGCCAGCAGCCCCCGCCACCTCGACAGGGGGAGCACCGGGGAGCTGTTTTTT.

This clonotype was observed at least ten times. The rearrangement links TRBV12-3 or TRBV12-4 to TRBJ1-5; D gene unclear. V gave up 2 bases and J gave up 11 bases, with 10 bases separating them. This CDR3 comprises 12 residues. The DNA of the CDR3 is TGTGCCAGCAGTTTAAGCCTCCGAGCCCAGCATTTT. The encoded protein is CASSLSLRAQHF.

The rearrangement uses TRBV7-9 and TRBJ1-5, with D unclear. Germline CDR1 SEHNR, CDR2 FQNEAQ (reference sequence). With 5 bases removed from V and 6 bases from J, the gap between germline ends came to 8 bases. This CDR3 is 12 amino acids long. The DNA for the CDR3 is TGTGCCAGCAGCACCCCGGCTCAGCCCCAGCATTTT. This gives the protein CASSTPAQPQHF.

The J gene is TRBJ1-1, the V gene TRBV6-5; TRBD1 might be the D (6 bases). Per the germline V gene, CDR1 is MNHEY and CDR2 is SVGAGI. The V end was cut by 2 bases, the J end by 4 bases, with 11 bases between. This CDR3 region has 14 residues. The CDR3 bases are TGTGCCAGCAGTTACAGGCCAGGGGCCACTGAAGCTTTCTTT. Translating gives CASSYRPGATEAFF.

This clonotype was counted between two and nine times. Likely a read error: the CDR3 ends without its conserved phenylalanine or tryptophan. The CDR3 DNA sequence: TGTGCCAGCAGCCCGGCTAGACTAGCGGGACGCTACGAGCAGTACCTC. Translated: CASSPARLAGRYEQYL. The chain combines TRBV11-1 with TRBJ2-7; 11 nucleotides match TRBD2. Germline V lookup: CDR1 SGHAT, CDR2 FQDESV (reference sequence). Unmatched junction bases numbered 9, after V lost 5 bases and J lost 3 bases. This CDR3 comprises 16 residues.

This chain uses TRBV13 with TRBJ2-7; tentatively, D is TRBD1 (6 bases). Germline-derived CDR1 and CDR2 are PRHDT and FYEKMQ (reference sequence). V lost 5 bases and J 0 bases, leaving 14 bases between the germline ends. The CDR3 length is 15 residues. CDR3 residues: CASSHTGNYSYEQYF. Here the CDR3 DNA reads TGTGCCAGCAGCCATACAGGGAACTACTCCTACGAGCAGTACTTC.

The chain combines TRBV12-3 or TRBV12-4 with TRBJ2-2; unclear D gene. The CDR3 covers 15 residues. The germline V and J ends were trimmed by 7 bases and 5 bases, with 17 bases remaining between them. The CDR3 sequence: CASTLGGVGTGELFF. The CDR3 coding sequence is TGTGCCAGCACCCTAGGTGGAGTGGGGACCGGGGAGCTGTTTTTT.

This clonotype has a count of ten or more. The rearrangement joins TRBV6-4 to TRBJ2-7; D is unclear. Trimming left V 2 bases short and J 5 bases short, with 4 bases between. The CDR3 runs 11 residues. CDR1 and CDR2 (germline): MRHNA, SNTAGT. This CDR3 is CASSDAHEQYF. CDR3 nucleotide sequence: TGTGCCAGCAGTGACGCCCACGAGCAGTACTTC.

This rearrangement joins TRBV12-3 or TRBV12-4 to TRBJ1-5; a weak D match, TRBD1 (5 bases). Between the trimmed V and J ends, which lost 6 bases and 2 bases, there was a span of 20 bases. This CDR3 comprises 17 residues. The CDR3 nucleotides are TGTGCCAGCAGCCCCGGACTAGCGGGGGGGGGCAATCAGCCCCAGCATTTT. It translates to CASSPGLAGGGNQPQHF.

At least ten counts were recorded for this clonotype. The chain carries TRBV29-1 and TRBJ1-1; perhaps TRBD1 as D (5 bases). Germline-derived CDR1 and CDR2 are SQVTM and ANQGSEA. The CDR3 spans 11 residues. In nucleotides, the CDR3 is TGCGTCGGGACTGTGAGGACTGAAGCTTTCTTT. Residues: CVGTVRTEAFF.

The chain uses TRBV4-1 and TRBJ1-1; D gene uncertain. Looked up from germline, CDR1 is MGHRA and CDR2 is YSYEKL. Trimming removed 4 bases at V and 1 base at J, with 13 bases between. The CDR3 has 15 residues. For the CDR3, the DNA is TGCGCCAGCAGCCTCCTTCTAGATCCGAACACTGAAGCTTTCTTT. Its protein product is CASSLLLDPNTEAFF.

This clonotype was seen a few times. This chain joins TRBV18 and TRBJ1-5; 7 bases agree with TRBD1. Germline assignment: CDR1 KGHSH and CDR2 LQKENI. This CDR3 is built from 15 residues. V shed 2 bases and J 5 bases; nucleotides not matched to a gene: 6. For the CDR3, the DNA is TGTGCCAGCTCACCAACAGACAGGGTGGATCAGCCCCAGCATTTT. It specifies CASSPTDRVDQPQHF.

This clonotype was observed many times. This rearrangement joins TRBV24-1 to TRBJ2-2; D is unresolved. Germline lookup yields CDR1 KGHDR and CDR2 SFDVKD. The CDR3 consists of 13 residues. With 4 bases removed from V and 5 bases from J, the gap between germline ends came to 7 bases. This chain's CDR3 is CATSDWITGELFF. The CDR3 DNA sequence: TGTGCCACCAGTGACTGGATAACCGGGGAGCTGTTTTTT.

This chain links TRBV20-1 with TRBJ1-5; 8 nucleotides align to TRBD1. Germline assignment: CDR1 DFQATT and CDR2 SNEGSKA (reference sequence). This CDR3 has 17 residues. Trimming removed 1 base from V and 0 bases from J; junction bases left unmatched: 8. Written as DNA, the CDR3 is TGCAGTGCTAGAGCCGGGACAGGTCGTGATAGCAATCAGCCCCAGCATTTT. It is translated as CSARAGTGRDSNQPQHF.

In its sample, this clonotype was seen a few times. This may be a read error: a much more frequent sequence differs by one nucleotide. This chain connects TRBV19 to TRBJ1-5; perhaps TRBD1 as D (6 bases). Germline CDR1 LNHDA, CDR2 SQIVND (reference sequence). The CDR3 sequence is 15 residues long. The CDR3 loop reads CVSRTRDISNQPQHF. CDR3 coding DNA: TGTGTCAGTAGGACCCGGGACATTAGCAATCAGCCCCAGCATTTT.

This clonotype was detected a few times. The chain has TRBV4-1 and TRBJ2-3; 10 bases line up with TRBD1. The CDR3 is 15 residues long. Germline V gene lookup returns CDR1 MGHRA and CDR2 YSYEKL. The V gene end was trimmed by 3 bases and the J gene end by 2 bases; junction bases not matched to a gene: 2. This chain's CDR3 is CASSHGTGATDTQYF. The CDR3, as DNA: TGCGCCAGCAGCCACGGGACAGGGGCCACAGATACGCAGTATTTT.

This clonotype showed up many times. The genes are TRBV5-1 and TRBJ1-2; a possible D gene is TRBD1 (6 bases). In germline, CDR1 is SGHRS, CDR2 YFSETQ. Between the trimmed V and J ends, which lost 0 bases and 10 bases, there was a span of 10 bases. CDR3 size: 12 residues. The CDR3 DNA sequence: TGCGCCAGCAGCTTGGACCAGGGGATCTACACCTTC. Its protein product is CASSLDQGIYTF.

V is TRBV7-2 and J is TRBJ1-6; 7 nucleotides match TRBD1. The CDR3 covers 15 residues. V shed 2 bases, J shed 9 bases, and the junction held 7 bases outside the gene matches. Germline values: CDR1 SGHTA, CDR2 FQGNSA. CDR3 loop: CASSLRRGGGSPLHF. The CDR3 nucleotides read TGTGCCAGCAGCTTAAGGAGAGGGGGCGGTTCACCCCTCCACTTT.

The CDR3 nucleotides are TGTGCCAGCGAAAACACAGGGAACAACTATGGCTACACCTTC. Translating gives CASENTGNNYGYTF. This chain joins TRBV28 and TRBJ1-2, with TRBD1 as a possible D gene (6 bases). The CDR3 has 14 residues. Germline V gives CDR1 MDHEN, CDR2 SYDVKM. Trimming took 8 bases from V and 2 from J, leaving 15 bases between them.

This clonotype was seen at least ten times. CDR3 bases: TGTGCCAGCAGTTTATCCATGGGAGGAGCTTTCTTT. As protein: CASSLSMGGAFF. This sequence joins TRBV28 and TRBJ1-1, with D uncertain. The CDR3 covers 12 residues. V was cut by 1 base and J by 10 bases, with 10 bases left in between. Germline loops: CDR1 MDHEN, CDR2 SYDVKM.

There are many counts of this clonotype. The chain combines TRBV15 with TRBJ2-5; the D gene is possibly TRBD2 (6 bases). Germline lookup yields CDR1 LNHNV and CDR2 YYDKDF (reference sequence). This CDR3 region has 16 residues. Trimming removed 0 bases at V and 5 bases at J, with 16 bases between. The DNA of the CDR3 is TGTGCCACCAGCAGAGATGTCGGAGGGGTGGGCGAGACCCAGTACTTC. Its protein is CATSRDVGGVGETQYF. Full variable domain (outside the CDR3, taken from reference TRBV15 and TRBJ2-5): DAMVIQNPRYQVTQFGKPVTLSCSQTLNHNVMYWYQQKSSQAPKLLFHYYDKDFNNEADTPDNFQSRRPNTSFCFLDIRSPGLGDTAMYLCATSRDVGGVGETQYFGPGTRLLVL.

This clonotype has a count of ten or more. V and J are TRBV28 and TRBJ2-7; D is perhaps TRBD1 (6 bases). Germline V gene data show CDR1 as MDHEN and CDR2 as SYDVKM. This CDR3 comprises 15 residues. Trimming took 6 bases from V and 2 from J, leaving 17 bases between them. CDR3: CASRPTLGQPYEQYF. CDR3 DNA sequence: TGTGCCAGCAGACCAACCCTAGGACAGCCCTACGAGCAGTACTTC.